This T cell receptor (beta chain) came from a study of shared clonotypes between healthy human individuals. This CDR3 has 13 residues. Trimming took off 3 bases at V and 4 bases at J, with 9 bases between the two ends. CDR1 is SEHNR, CDR2 FQNEAQ, per germline (reference sequence). Methods used by the authors: Filtering differed since immunoSEQ provided only junctions, with no quality scores. Profiling relied on immunoSEQ multiplex PCR, and the TCRdb table lists in-frame clones only, not all of them. V and J calls and clone size are those listed in that table; D and trimming were worked out from the DNA. The data show more than 2 million clones, over 85% seen once.

The sequence derives from a man aged 18 to 30 in good health. Sequenced material: naive CD4+ T cells sorted from blood. The subset was: CD45RA+ positively selected. The V and J genes are TRBV7-9 and TRBJ2-5; possible D gene TRBD2, 6 bases. The CDR3 loop is CASSFGTSETQYF. CDR3 nucleotide sequence: TGTGCCAGCAGCTTCGGGACTTCAGAGACCCAGTACTTC.